A single sample gave rise to the 9 T cell receptor beta chains below, sequenced in a study of Ad26.COV2.S vaccination and SARS-CoV-2 variants. TCRdb's table, derived via immunoSEQ multiplex PCR, lists solely in-frame clones and lacks some. Among about half a million clones, 89% were seen once, and the ten largest hold around 1.8%. Described treatment: approximately 18 received Ad26.COV2.S at low or high dose, single or two shots; roughly five received placebo; per-sample allocation not given. Sampling occurred on day 63 after the first vaccine or placebo injection. Material: peripheral blood, obtained in a trial of Ad26.COV2.S vaccine versus placebo. These TCRs come from a person between 18 and 60 years old who received the Ad26.COV2.S COVID-19 vaccine or a placebo.

The chain carries TRBV19 and TRBJ2-3; weak D call: TRBD1 (5 bases). Germline V CDR1 and CDR2: LNHDA, SQIVND (reference sequence). Trimming cost V 0 bases and J 7 bases, with 11 bases left between them. The CDR3 is made up of 14 amino acids. CDR3: CASSIDGARNTQYF. The CDR3 DNA follows: TGTGCCAGTAGTATAGATGGGGCACGAAATACGCAGTATTTT. Drawing the rest from reference TRBV19 and TRBJ2-3, the complete variable domain is DGGITQSPKYLFRKEGQNVTLSCEQNLNHDAMYWYRQDPGQGLRLIYYSQIVNDFQKGDIAEGYSVSREKKESFPLTVTSAQKNPTAFYLCASSIDGARNTQYFGPGTRLTVL.

The CDR3, as DNA: TGTGGGGACGAACAAACTGACTCTGGGGCCAACGTCCTGACTTTC. Protein product: CGDEQTDSGANVLTF. V and J are TRBV24-1 and TRBJ2-6; D possibly matches TRBD1 or TRBD2 (5 bases each). Germline-derived CDR1 and CDR2 are KGHDR and SFDVKD. The CDR3 extends over 15 amino acids.

This chain joins TRBV7-8 and TRBJ2-1; 8 bases line up with TRBD2. V shed 4 bases and J 6 bases; nucleotides not matched to a gene: 5. The V gene's germline CDR1 is SGHVS and CDR2 FQNEAQ. The CDR3 has 14 amino acids. For the CDR3, the DNA is TGTGCCAGCAGCTCAACCGGGACTAGCAATGAGCAGTTCTTC. Its translation is CASSSTGTSNEQFF.

The rearrangement uses TRBV9 and TRBJ2-6; D uncertain. This CDR3 comprises 21 residues. V lost 2 bases to trimming and J lost 4 bases, with 28 bases between them. Germline V lookup: CDR1 SGDLS, CDR2 YYNGEE. The CDR3 DNA sequence: TGTGCCAGCAGCGTGGGCCCGCTAGGGTCAGGTTCCCTGGGGGGGGCCAACGTCCTGACTTTC. It specifies CASSVGPLGSGSLGGANVLTF.

This chain uses TRBV19 with TRBJ2-7, with a possible D match to TRBD2 (5 bases). CDR1 LNHDA and CDR2 SQIVND come from the germline V gene (reference sequence). This CDR3 spans 13 amino acids. V lost 10 bases to trimming and J lost 2 bases, with 15 bases between them. The CDR3 sequence: CATRVAGTYEQYF. The DNA for the CDR3 is TGTGCCACGCGGGTAGCAGGAACCTACGAGCAGTACTTC.

V is TRBV5-8 and J is TRBJ1-5, with 7 bases lining up with TRBD1. Unmatched junction bases numbered 14, after V lost 3 bases and J lost 2 bases. CDR1 SGHTS and CDR2 YDEGEE come from the germline V gene. The length of the CDR3 is 18 residues. In nucleotides, the CDR3 is TGTGCCAGCAGCTCACCTGTGGCCGGACAGGTTGGCAATCAGCCCCAGCATTTT. Residues: CASSSPVAGQVGNQPQHF.

The chain links TRBV6-6 to TRBJ1-6; no clear D gene. The germline V and J ends were trimmed by 4 bases and 9 bases, with 10 bases remaining between them. This CDR3 has 13 residues. The germline V gene encodes CDR1 MNHNY and CDR2 SVGAGI (reference sequence). The CDR3 region is CASSLEEGSPLHF. In DNA form, the CDR3 reads TGTGCCAGCAGTTTAGAAGAGGGTTCACCCCTCCACTTT.

The chain uses TRBV5-4 and TRBJ2-1; 9 bases agree with TRBD2. The CDR3 is made up of 16 amino acids. Germline values: CDR1 SGHNT, CDR2 YYREEE (reference sequence). V shed 4 bases, J shed 12 bases, and the junction held 17 bases outside the gene matches. Written as DNA, the CDR3 is TGTGCCAGCAGCCACGGACTAGCGCGAACCGAAGGAGGGCAGTTCTTC. This encodes CASSHGLARTEGGQFF.

This clone was picked up one time. This sequence joins TRBV11-3 and TRBJ2-7; a possible D gene is TRBD2 (6 bases). V lost 5 bases and J 2 bases, leaving 16 bases between the germline ends. The CDR3 covers 15 residues. The V gene's germline CDR1 is SGHNT and CDR2 YENEEA. In DNA, the CDR3 is TGTGCCAGCAGCCCCGGGGGAGGTCCGGCCTACGAGCAGTACTTC. It encodes CASSPGGGPAYEQYF.